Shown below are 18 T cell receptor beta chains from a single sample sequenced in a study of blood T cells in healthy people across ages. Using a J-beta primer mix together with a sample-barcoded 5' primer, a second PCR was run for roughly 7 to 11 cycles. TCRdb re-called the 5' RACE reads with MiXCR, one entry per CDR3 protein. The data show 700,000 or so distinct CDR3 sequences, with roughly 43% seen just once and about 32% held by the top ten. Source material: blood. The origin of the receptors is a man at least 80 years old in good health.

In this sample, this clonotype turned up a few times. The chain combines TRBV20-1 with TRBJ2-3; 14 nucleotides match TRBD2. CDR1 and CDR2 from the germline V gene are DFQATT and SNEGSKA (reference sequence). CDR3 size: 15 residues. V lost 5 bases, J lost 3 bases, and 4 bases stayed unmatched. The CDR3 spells CSAEGTSGSTDTQYF. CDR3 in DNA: TGCAGTGCTGAAGGGACTAGCGGGAGTACAGATACGCAGTATTTT.

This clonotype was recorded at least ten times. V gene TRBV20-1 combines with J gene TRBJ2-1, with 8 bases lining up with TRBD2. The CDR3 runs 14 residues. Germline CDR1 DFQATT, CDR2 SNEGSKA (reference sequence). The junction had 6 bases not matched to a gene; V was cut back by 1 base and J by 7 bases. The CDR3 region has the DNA TGCAGTGCTAGAGTCCTAGCGGGCAATAATGAGCAGTTCTTC. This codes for CSARVLAGNNEQFF.

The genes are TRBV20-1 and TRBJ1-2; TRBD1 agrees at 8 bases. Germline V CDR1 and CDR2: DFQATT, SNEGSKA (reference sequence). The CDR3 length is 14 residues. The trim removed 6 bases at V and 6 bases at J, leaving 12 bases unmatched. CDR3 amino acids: CSAEAARGLNGYTF. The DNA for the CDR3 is TGCAGTGCAGAAGCGGCCAGGGGGCTGAATGGCTACACCTTC.

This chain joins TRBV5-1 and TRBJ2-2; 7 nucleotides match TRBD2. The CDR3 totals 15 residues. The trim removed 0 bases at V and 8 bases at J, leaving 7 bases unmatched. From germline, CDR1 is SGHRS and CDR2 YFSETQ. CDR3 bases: TGCGCCAGCAGCTTGGAATACGGGGGGATAGGGGAGCTGTTTTTT. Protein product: CASSLEYGGIGELFF.

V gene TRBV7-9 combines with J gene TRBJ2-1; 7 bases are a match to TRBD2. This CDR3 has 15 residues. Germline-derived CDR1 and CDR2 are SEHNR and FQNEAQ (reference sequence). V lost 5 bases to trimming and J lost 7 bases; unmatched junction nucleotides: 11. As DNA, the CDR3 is TGTGCCAGCAGCCATTGGGGGAGGGCCCGGAATGAGCAGTTCTTC. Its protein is CASSHWGRARNEQFF.

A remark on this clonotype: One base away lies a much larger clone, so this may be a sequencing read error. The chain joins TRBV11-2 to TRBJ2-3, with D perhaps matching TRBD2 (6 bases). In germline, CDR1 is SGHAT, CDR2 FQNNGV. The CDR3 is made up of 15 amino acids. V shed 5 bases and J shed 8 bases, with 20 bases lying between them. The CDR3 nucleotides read TGTGCCAGCAGCCCAGTGGCTAGCGAAGGAGCTACGCAGTATTTT. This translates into CASSPVASEGATQYF.

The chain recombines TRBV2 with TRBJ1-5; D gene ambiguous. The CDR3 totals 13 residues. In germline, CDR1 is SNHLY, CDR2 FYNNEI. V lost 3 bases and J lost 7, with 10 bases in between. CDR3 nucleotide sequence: TGTGCCAGCAGTGATTTGGGTTTCCAGCCCCAGCATTTT. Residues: CASSDLGFQPQHF.

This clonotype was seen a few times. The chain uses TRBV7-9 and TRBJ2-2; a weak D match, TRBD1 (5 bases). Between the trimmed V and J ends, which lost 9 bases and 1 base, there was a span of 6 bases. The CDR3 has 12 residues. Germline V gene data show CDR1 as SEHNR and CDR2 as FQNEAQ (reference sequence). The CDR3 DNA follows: TGTGCCAGGGACAAGAACACCGGGGAGCTGTTTTTT. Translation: CARDKNTGELFF.

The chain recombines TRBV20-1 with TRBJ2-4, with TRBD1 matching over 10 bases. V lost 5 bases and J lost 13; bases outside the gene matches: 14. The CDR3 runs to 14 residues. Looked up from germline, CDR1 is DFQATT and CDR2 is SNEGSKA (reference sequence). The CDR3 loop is CSAATGTGVGEQYF. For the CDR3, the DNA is TGCAGTGCTGCCACCGGGACAGGGGTAGGGGAGCAGTACTTC.

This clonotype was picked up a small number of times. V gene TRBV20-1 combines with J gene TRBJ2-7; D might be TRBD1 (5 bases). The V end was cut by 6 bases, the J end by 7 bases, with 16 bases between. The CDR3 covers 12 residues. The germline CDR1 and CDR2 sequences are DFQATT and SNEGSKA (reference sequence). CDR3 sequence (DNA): TGCAGTGCGCAGACAGCGACTCGGGAGCAGTACTTC. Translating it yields CSAQTATREQYF.

The CDR3, as DNA: TGTGCCAGCAGTTTGTTTGGGGAGCATAATGAGCAGTTCTTC. The encoded protein is CASSLFGEHNEQFF. This chain links TRBV27 with TRBJ2-1; possibly TRBD2 for D (5 bases). Trimming cost V 3 bases and J 7 bases, with 13 bases left between them. Germline CDR1 and CDR2: MNHEY and SMNVEV (reference sequence). CDR3 length: 14 amino acids.

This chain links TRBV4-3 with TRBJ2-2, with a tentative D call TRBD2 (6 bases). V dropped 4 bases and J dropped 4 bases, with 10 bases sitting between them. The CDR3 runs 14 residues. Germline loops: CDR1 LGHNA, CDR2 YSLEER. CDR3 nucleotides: TGCGCCAGCAGCCGGGAGGATTCCACCGGGGAGCTGTTTTTT. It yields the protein CASSREDSTGELFF.

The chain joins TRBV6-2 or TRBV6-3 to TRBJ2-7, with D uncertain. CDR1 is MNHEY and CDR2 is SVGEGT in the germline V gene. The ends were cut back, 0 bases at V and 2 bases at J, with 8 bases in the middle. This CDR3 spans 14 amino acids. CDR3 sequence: CASSYSPSPYEQYF. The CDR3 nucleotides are TGTGCCAGCAGTTACTCTCCCAGCCCCTACGAGCAGTACTTC.

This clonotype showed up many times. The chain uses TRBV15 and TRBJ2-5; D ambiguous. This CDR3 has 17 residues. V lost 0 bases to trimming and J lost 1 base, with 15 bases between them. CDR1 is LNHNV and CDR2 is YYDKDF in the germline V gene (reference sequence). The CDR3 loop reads CATSRDRSSSIQETQYF. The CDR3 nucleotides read TGTGCCACCAGCAGAGACAGATCCAGCTCCATCCAAGAGACCCAGTACTTC.

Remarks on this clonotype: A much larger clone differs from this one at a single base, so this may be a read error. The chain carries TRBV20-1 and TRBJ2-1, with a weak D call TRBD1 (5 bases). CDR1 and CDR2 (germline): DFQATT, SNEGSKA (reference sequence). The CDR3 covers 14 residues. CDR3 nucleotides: TGCAGTGCTAGAGCCGGACAACAATACAATAAGCAGTTCTTC. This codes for CSARAGQQYNKQFF.

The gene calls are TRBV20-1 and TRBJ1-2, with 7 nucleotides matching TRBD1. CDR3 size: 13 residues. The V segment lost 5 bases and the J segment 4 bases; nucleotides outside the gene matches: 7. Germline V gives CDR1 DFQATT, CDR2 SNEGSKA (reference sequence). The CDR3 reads CSAYRTGSYGYTF. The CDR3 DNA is TGCAGTGCTTATAGGACAGGATCCTATGGCTACACCTTC.

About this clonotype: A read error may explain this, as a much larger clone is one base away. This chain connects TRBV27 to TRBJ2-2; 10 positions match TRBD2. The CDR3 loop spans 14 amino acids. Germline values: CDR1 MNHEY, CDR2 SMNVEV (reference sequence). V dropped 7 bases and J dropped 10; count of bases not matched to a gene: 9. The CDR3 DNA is TGTGCCAGCAAACTAGCGGGGCTGATCGAGGAGCTGTTTTTT. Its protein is CASKLAGLIEELFF.

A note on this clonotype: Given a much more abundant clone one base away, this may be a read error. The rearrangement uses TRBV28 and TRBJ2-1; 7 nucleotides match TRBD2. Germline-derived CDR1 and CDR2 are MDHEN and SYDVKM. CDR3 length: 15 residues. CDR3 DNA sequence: TGTACCAGCACCAAAGGGAGCGGGGCCTACAATGAGCAGTTCTTC. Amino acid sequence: CTSTKGSGAYNEQFF.